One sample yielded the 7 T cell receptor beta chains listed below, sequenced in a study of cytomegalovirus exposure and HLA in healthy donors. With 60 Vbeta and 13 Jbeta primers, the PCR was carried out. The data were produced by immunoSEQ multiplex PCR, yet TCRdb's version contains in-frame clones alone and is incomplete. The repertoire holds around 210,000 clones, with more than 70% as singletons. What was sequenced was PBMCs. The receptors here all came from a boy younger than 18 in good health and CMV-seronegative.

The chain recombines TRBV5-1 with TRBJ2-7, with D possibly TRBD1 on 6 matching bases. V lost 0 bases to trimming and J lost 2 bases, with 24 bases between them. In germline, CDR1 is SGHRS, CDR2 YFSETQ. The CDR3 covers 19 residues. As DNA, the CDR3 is TGCGCCAGCAGCTTGGTACGTTTACAGGGCAAGGGCTTGGCCTACGAGCAGTACTTC. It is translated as CASSLVRLQGKGLAYEQYF.

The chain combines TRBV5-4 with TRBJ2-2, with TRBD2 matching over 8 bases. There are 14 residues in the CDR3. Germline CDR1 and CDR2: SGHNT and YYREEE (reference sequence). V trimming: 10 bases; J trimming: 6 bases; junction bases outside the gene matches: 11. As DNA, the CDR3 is TGTGCCGGAGCGACGGGGGGGGACGCCGGGGAGCTGTTTTTT. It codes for CAGATGGDAGELFF.

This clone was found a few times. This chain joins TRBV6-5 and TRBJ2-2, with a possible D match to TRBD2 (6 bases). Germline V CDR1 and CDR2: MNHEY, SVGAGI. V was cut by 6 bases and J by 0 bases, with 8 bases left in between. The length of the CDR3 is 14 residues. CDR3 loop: CASRAGPNTGELFF. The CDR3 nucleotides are TGTGCCAGCAGGGCGGGGCCGAACACCGGGGAGCTGTTTTTT.

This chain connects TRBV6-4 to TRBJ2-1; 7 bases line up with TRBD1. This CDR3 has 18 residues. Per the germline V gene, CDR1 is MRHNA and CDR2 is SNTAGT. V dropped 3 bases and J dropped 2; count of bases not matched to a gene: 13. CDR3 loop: CASSERGNNRGPYNEQFF. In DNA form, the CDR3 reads TGTGCCAGCAGTGAGCGCGGAAACAACAGGGGACCCTACAATGAGCAGTTCTTC.

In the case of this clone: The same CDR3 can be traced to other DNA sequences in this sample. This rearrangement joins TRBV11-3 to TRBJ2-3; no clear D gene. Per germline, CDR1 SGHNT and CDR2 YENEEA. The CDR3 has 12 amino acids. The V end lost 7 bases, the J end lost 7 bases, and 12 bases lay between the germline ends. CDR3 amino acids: CASIARGYTQYF. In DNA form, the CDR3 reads TGTGCCAGCATCGCCAGAGGCTATACGCAGTATTTT.

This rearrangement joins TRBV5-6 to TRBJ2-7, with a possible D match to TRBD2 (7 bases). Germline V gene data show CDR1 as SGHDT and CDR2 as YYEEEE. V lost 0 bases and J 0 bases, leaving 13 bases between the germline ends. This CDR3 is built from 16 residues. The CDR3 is CASSLAGGPFSYEQYF. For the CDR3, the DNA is TGTGCCAGCAGCTTGGCCGGGGGGCCTTTCTCCTACGAGCAGTACTTC.

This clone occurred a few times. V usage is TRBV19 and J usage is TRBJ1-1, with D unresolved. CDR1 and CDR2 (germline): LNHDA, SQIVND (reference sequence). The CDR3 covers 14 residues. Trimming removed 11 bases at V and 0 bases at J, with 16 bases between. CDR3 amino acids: CASTVRRLNTEAFF. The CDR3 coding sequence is TGTGCCTCAACGGTAAGGCGGTTGAACACTGAAGCTTTCTTT.